These 28 T cell receptor beta chains came from one sample sequenced in a study of blood T cell repertoires in COVID-19. The assay was immunoSEQ multiplex PCR, and TCRdb's table has in-frame clones only and misses some. The table records roughly 100,000 clones, 70% to 90% of them present only once. Sequenced sample: peripheral blood. The receptors were sampled from a human donor with COVID-19, enrolled during active disease. The donor label of this sample is uncertain.

This clone showed up just once. This sequence joins TRBV7-3 and TRBJ2-7; TRBD1 agrees at 11 bases. V lost 2 bases to trimming and J lost 5 bases; unmatched junction nucleotides: 2. Per the germline V gene, CDR1 is SGHTA and CDR2 is FQGTGA. The CDR3 has 14 residues. The CDR3 DNA reads as TGTGCCAGCAGCTTAGCGGACAGGGGGCACGAGCAGTACTTC. Translated, it gives CASSLADRGHEQYF.

The chain joins TRBV15 to TRBJ1-1; D gene unclear. The CDR3 has 13 amino acids. CDR1 is LNHNV, CDR2 YYDKDF, per germline (reference sequence). V lost 2 bases and J lost 11, with 15 bases in between. The CDR3 loop is CATSRSREAGAFF. As DNA, the CDR3 is TGTGCCACCAGCAGAAGCCGGGAAGCGGGGGCTTTCTTT.

The chain has TRBV5-1 and TRBJ2-3, with D maybe TRBD2 (5 bases). The germline CDR1 and CDR2 sequences are SGHRS and YFSETQ. The CDR3 is 14 amino acids. The V end was cut by 4 bases, the J end by 2 bases, with 11 bases between. CDR3 nucleotides: TGCGCCAGCAGCGGGCGACTAAACACAGATACGCAGTATTTT. Its translation is CASSGRLNTDTQYF.

The rearrangement links TRBV25-1 to TRBJ2-7; TRBD2 is a possible D gene (5 bases). The CDR3 has 16 amino acids. Trimming stripped 2 bases from V and 2 bases from J, with 16 bases between. Germline CDR1 and CDR2: MGHDK and SYGVNS. The CDR3 protein is CASSEEWRTAAYEQYF. Written as DNA, the CDR3 is TGTGCCAGCAGTGAAGAGTGGAGGACTGCGGCCTACGAGCAGTACTTC.

The chain's CDR3 is CASSAGTSGRLDEQFF. The DNA of the CDR3 is TGTGCCAGCAGCGCCGGGACTAGCGGGAGACTCGATGAGCAGTTCTTC. The chain employs TRBV7-9 and TRBJ2-1, with 14 bases matching TRBD2. The CDR3 sequence is 16 residues long. The V and J ends lost 5 bases and 8 bases, in that order; junction bases with no gene match: 8. Germline CDR1 is SEHNR and CDR2 is FQNEAQ (reference sequence).

The chain combines TRBV6-5 with TRBJ1-6, with TRBD1 identical over 10 bases. Germline-derived CDR1 and CDR2 are MNHEY and SVGAGI. V was clipped by 0 bases and J by 6 bases; unmatched bases: 2. This CDR3 comprises 16 residues. The CDR3 nucleotides read TGTGCCAGCAGTTACTCTAGGACAGGGGGTAATTCACCCCTCCACTTT. Its protein product is CASSYSRTGGNSPLHF.

V and J are TRBV2 and TRBJ1-2, with 10 bases that match TRBD1. The CDR3 runs 13 residues. The trim removed 7 bases at V and 6 bases at J, leaving 5 bases unmatched. Germline loops: CDR1 SNHLY, CDR2 FYNNEI. The DNA of the CDR3 is TGTGCCAGCACCCGGACAGGGGGGGATGGCTACACCTTC. Amino acids: CASTRTGGDGYTF.

V is TRBV29-1 and J is TRBJ1-1; D is unresolved. V gave up 7 bases and J gave up 0 bases, with 9 bases separating them. The V gene's germline CDR1 is SQVTM and CDR2 ANQGSEA. The CDR3 has 12 amino acids. The DNA for the CDR3 is TGCAGCGGAATGCAGGTGAACACTGAAGCTTTCTTT. This codes for CSGMQVNTEAFF.

This chain links TRBV6-5 with TRBJ1-1; 10 nucleotides line up with TRBD1. Germline V gene sequence: CDR1 MNHEY, CDR2 SVGAGI. V trimming: 5 bases; J trimming: 10 bases; junction bases outside the gene matches: 13. There are 15 residues in the CDR3. The CDR3 sequence: CASSTGTGARGGAFF. The CDR3 DNA sequence: TGTGCCAGCAGTACCGGGACAGGGGCACGGGGGGGAGCTTTCTTT.

The chain carries TRBV4-1 and TRBJ2-5; tentatively, D is TRBD1 (6 bases). V lost 4 bases and J 2 bases, leaving 20 bases between the germline ends. Germline CDR1 MGHRA, CDR2 YSYEKL. The CDR3 has 17 residues. CDR3 in DNA: TGCGCCAGCAGCCCCAGAGGTAGGGGGAAACCGCAAGAGACCCAGTACTTC. It encodes CASSPRGRGKPQETQYF.

This clone qualifies as large. V is TRBV5-1 and J is TRBJ2-6; 9 bases are shared with TRBD1. Germline assignment: CDR1 SGHRS and CDR2 YFSETQ. The CDR3 spans 20 residues. V dropped 0 bases and J dropped 0; count of bases not matched to a gene: 10. The CDR3 protein is CASSLELDRGGPSGANVLTF. The CDR3, as DNA: TGCGCCAGCAGCTTGGAATTGGACAGGGGAGGCCCCTCTGGGGCCAACGTCCTGACTTTC.

The chain recombines TRBV5-1 with TRBJ2-7; 11 nucleotides match TRBD1. J lost 6 bases, V lost 7 bases, and 9 bases had no gene match. The CDR3 is made up of 14 amino acids. Germline CDR1 SGHRS, CDR2 YFSETQ. CDR3 nucleotides: TGCGCCAGCGGTCCTAGGACAGGGGGCGCCGAGCAGTACTTC. It translates to CASGPRTGGAEQYF.

The V and J genes are TRBV6-6 and TRBJ2-6; D remains ambiguous. Germline V gene sequence: CDR1 MNHNY, CDR2 SVGAGI (reference sequence). The CDR3 has 13 residues. Trimming left V 9 bases short and J 4 bases short, with 10 bases between. CDR3: CARAARGANVLTF. CDR3 DNA sequence: TGTGCCAGGGCGGCTCGCGGGGCCAACGTCCTGACTTTC.

The chain joins TRBV6-5 to TRBJ1-3; D gene uncertain. Germline values: CDR1 MNHEY, CDR2 SVGAGI. V was clipped by 0 bases and J by 1 base, with 7 bases between them. The CDR3 covers 15 residues. The CDR3 sequence: CASSYSRASGNTIYF. DNA for the CDR3: TGTGCCAGCAGTTACTCGAGAGCGTCTGGAAACACCATATATTTT.

The rearrangement joins TRBV3-1 (or the pseudogene TRBV3-2) to TRBJ2-7, with 9 bases lining up with TRBD1. Germline loops: CDR1 LGHDT, CDR2 YNNKEL (reference sequence). J was trimmed by 2 bases and V by 3 bases; bases with no gene match: 8. The CDR3 loop spans 16 amino acids. Here the CDR3 reads CASSQLPGQGTYEQYF. The CDR3 DNA follows: TGTGCCAGCAGCCAGCTACCGGGACAGGGAACCTACGAGCAGTACTTC.

This rearrangement joins TRBV4-1 to TRBJ1-3; no reliable D call. The CDR3 consists of 15 residues. V shed 5 bases and J shed 0 bases, with 11 bases lying between them. CDR1 and CDR2 (germline): MGHRA, YSYEKL. The CDR3 region is CASSFRSFSGNTIYF. The CDR3 DNA follows: TGCGCCAGCAGCTTCCGGTCCTTCTCTGGAAACACCATATATTTT.

This rearrangement joins TRBV6-5 to TRBJ2-5, with TRBD2 as a possible D gene (5 bases). The V gene's germline CDR1 is MNHEY and CDR2 SVGAGI. Between the trimmed V and J ends, which lost 7 bases and 2 bases, there was a span of 17 bases. There are 15 residues in the CDR3. CDR3 in DNA: TGTGCCAGCACCCCCCGATCAAGCGGACAAGAGACCCAGTACTTC. Its protein product is CASTPRSSGQETQYF.

The CDR3 DNA reads TGTGCCAGCAGGGCTGCCAGGAACACTGAAGCTTTCTTT. Protein sequence: CASRAARNTEAFF. The rearrangement joins TRBV25-1 to TRBJ1-1; D uncertain. CDR1 is MGHDK and CDR2 is SYGVNS in the germline V gene. V gave up 6 bases and J gave up 1 base, with 9 bases separating them. This CDR3 comprises 13 residues.

The chain employs TRBV9 and TRBJ2-1; 7 bases are a match to TRBD1. V was clipped by 0 bases and J by 6 bases; unmatched bases: 6. CDR1 is SGDLS, CDR2 YYNGEE, per germline. CDR3 length: 15 amino acids. CDR3 loop: CASSVAPTGLNEQFF. CDR3 nucleotides: TGTGCCAGCAGCGTAGCTCCGACAGGGCTCAATGAGCAGTTCTTC.

The V call is TRBV7-8, the J call TRBJ2-1, with TRBD1 as a possible D gene (6 bases). CDR3 length: 13 residues. The V end lost 4 bases, the J end lost 12 bases, and 16 bases lay between the germline ends. Germline V CDR1 and CDR2: SGHVS, FQNEAQ. The CDR3 is CASSSRDTRGQFF. CDR3 nucleotides: TGTGCCAGCAGCTCTCGGGACACCCGCGGGCAGTTCTTC.

This chain's CDR3 is CASRDRGRLGYTF. The CDR3 region has the DNA TGTGCCAGCAGAGACAGGGGGCGTTTGGGCTACACCTTC. This chain links TRBV7-8 with TRBJ1-2; 10 positions match TRBD1. The CDR3 consists of 13 residues. J was trimmed by 8 bases and V by 6 bases; bases with no gene match: 6. Looked up from germline, CDR1 is SGHVS and CDR2 is FQNEAQ.

The chain recombines TRBV11-2 with TRBJ1-5; D is uncertain. The CDR3 is made up of 15 amino acids. With 8 bases removed from V and 0 bases from J, the gap between germline ends came to 14 bases. CDR1 SGHAT and CDR2 FQNNGV come from the germline V gene. In DNA, the CDR3 is TGTGCCAGCCCCCGGAGGCGGTATAGCAATCAGCCCCAGCATTTT. This gives the protein CASPRRRYSNQPQHF.

This clone was seen just once. The V call is TRBV25-1, the J call TRBJ1-2; D possibly corresponds to TRBD1 (5 bases). Trimming cost V 3 bases and J 8 bases, with 16 bases left between them. The CDR3 length is 14 residues. Looked up from germline, CDR1 is MGHDK and CDR2 is SYGVNS. The CDR3 DNA reads TGTGCCAGCAGTGACTTTAAGGGGCGGCGCGGCTACACCTTC. Encoded protein: CASSDFKGRRGYTF.

This chain links TRBV25-1 with TRBJ1-1; 8 bases map to TRBD1. CDR1 and CDR2 from the germline V gene are MGHDK and SYGVNS. The CDR3 extends over 13 amino acids. The ends lost 9 bases at V and 4 bases at J; junction bases unmatched: 7. The DNA for the CDR3 is TGTGCCAGTGCAGGGGGCTTAGCCACTGAAGCTTTCTTT. Translation: CASAGGLATEAFF.

The CDR3 sequence: CAIKTGQGTDTQYF. CDR3 coding DNA: TGTGCCATCAAAACGGGACAGGGGACAGATACGCAGTATTTT. The rearrangement joins TRBV10-3 to TRBJ2-3; 10 bases are shared with TRBD1. This CDR3 comprises 14 residues. Germline values: CDR1 ENHRY, CDR2 SYGVKD. J was trimmed by 3 bases and V by 7 bases; bases with no gene match: 4.

The chain is built from TRBV5-1 and TRBJ1-4; D is unresolved. Germline V gives CDR1 SGHRS, CDR2 YFSETQ. Trimming cost V 4 bases and J 6 bases, with 16 bases left between them. This CDR3 is built from 15 residues. The CDR3 here is CASSPTGEIYEKLFF. The CDR3 coding sequence is TGCGCCAGCAGCCCGACTGGGGAGATTTATGAAAAACTGTTTTTT. Full variable domain (missing parts from reference TRBV5-1 and TRBJ1-4): KAGVTQTPRYLIKTRGQQVTLSCSPISGHRSVSWYQQTPGQGLQFLFEYFSETQRNKGNFPGRFSGRQFSNSRSEMNVSTLELGDSALYLCASSPTGEIYEKLFFGSGTQLSVL.

To note about this clone: The germline gene is not matched at one end of the junction; a read error may be the cause. CDR3 in amino acids: CVSSDQGAGETQYF. The CDR3 nucleotides are TGTGTCAGCAGCGATCAGGGGGCCGGGGAGACCCAGTACTTC. The chain carries TRBV7-3 and TRBJ2-5, with 8 nucleotides matching TRBD1. The CDR3 is 14 residues long. Germline CDR1 and CDR2: SGHTA and FQGTGA.

The chain links TRBV18 to TRBJ1-3, with D tentatively TRBD1 (5 bases). V lost 3 bases, J lost 4 bases, and 16 bases lay in between. CDR1 and CDR2 from the germline V gene are KGHSH and LQKENI. The CDR3 is 16 amino acids. The CDR3 nucleotides are TGTGCCAGCTCACCGCTTTGGGGCAGCGGGGGAAACACCATATATTTT. Protein: CASSPLWGSGGNTIYF.